The 32 T cell receptor beta chains presented below share a single source sample, sequenced in a study of Ad26.COV2.S vaccination and SARS-CoV-2 variants. Stated treatment: about 20 received Ad26.COV2.S at low or high dose, single or two shots; roughly 5 received placebo; per-sample allocation not given. Following the first vaccine or placebo injection, samples were taken on day 63. Profiled with immunoSEQ multiplex PCR; TCRdb holds only in-frame clones, not every one. The table shows some 410,000 clones, with 80% to 95% occurring only once. Sequences were derived from peripheral blood, sampled in a trial of Ad26.COV2.S vaccine versus placebo. Receptors originate from a person between 18 and 65 years old who received the Ad26.COV2.S COVID-19 vaccine or a placebo.

The chain employs TRBV6-5 and TRBJ1-2; D is ambiguous. Per germline, CDR1 MNHEY and CDR2 SVGAGI. V lost 7 bases and J lost 1, with 16 bases in between. The CDR3 has 15 amino acids. CDR3 bases: TGTGCCAGCAAGCTAGGACGGCTCCTTAACTATGGCTACACCTTC. It yields the protein CASKLGRLLNYGYTF.

The V and J genes are TRBV7-2 and TRBJ1-2, with D maybe TRBD1 (6 bases). Germline-derived CDR1 and CDR2 are SGHTA and FQGNSA. Between the trimmed V and J ends, which lost 5 bases and 6 bases, there was a span of 19 bases. The CDR3 spans 15 residues. CDR3 protein: CASSVGGFSLNGYTF. CDR3 DNA: TGTGCCAGCAGCGTAGGGGGGTTTAGCCTAAATGGCTACACCTTC.

This chain connects TRBV28 to TRBJ1-2; D gene unclear. Germline values: CDR1 MDHEN, CDR2 SYDVKM. V was pared by 5 bases and J by 4 bases, with 5 bases between. The CDR3 has 11 amino acids. The CDR3 sequence: CASSGFYGYTF. CDR3 DNA sequence: TGTGCCAGCAGTGGCTTCTATGGCTACACCTTC.

The genes are TRBV19 and TRBJ2-5, with 7 bases matching TRBD1. The V segment lost 4 bases and the J segment 2 bases; nucleotides outside the gene matches: 7. This CDR3 region has 15 residues. CDR1 and CDR2 (germline): LNHDA, SQIVND (reference sequence). Here the CDR3 reads CASSKTRDSQETQYF. The CDR3 DNA follows: TGTGCCAGTAGTAAAACCAGGGACAGTCAAGAGACCCAGTACTTC.

This chain links TRBV11-2 with TRBJ1-1; D uncertain. Germline V gives CDR1 SGHAT, CDR2 FQNNGV. The CDR3 contains 10 residues. V was trimmed by 5 bases and J by 6 bases, leaving 4 bases between them. CDR3 region: CASSPAEAFF. The CDR3 nucleotides are TGTGCCAGCAGCCCCGCTGAAGCTTTCTTT.

The CDR3 loop is CASSPRGDGGEQYF. The CDR3 DNA reads TGCGCCAGCAGCCCCCGCGGGGACGGTGGCGAGCAGTACTTC. The genes are TRBV10-2 and TRBJ2-7; D is perhaps TRBD2 (6 bases). Germline CDR1 reads WSHSY; CDR2 reads SAAADI. V lost 6 bases and J lost 6, with 18 bases in between. The CDR3 is 14 amino acids.

This chain links TRBV6-5 with TRBJ2-7; 11 bases line up with TRBD1. Germline CDR1 and CDR2: MNHEY and SVGAGI. The CDR3 runs to 15 residues. V trimming: 2 bases; J trimming: 4 bases; junction bases outside the gene matches: 4. CDR3 sequence (DNA): TGTGCCAGCAGTTACGGGACAGGGGGGGAGTACGAGCAGTACTTC. It translates to CASSYGTGGEYEQYF.

The chain carries TRBV28 and TRBJ1-2; unclear D gene. V lost 6 bases, J lost 7 bases, and 18 bases lay in between. CDR3 size: 14 residues. Germline V lookup: CDR1 MDHEN, CDR2 SYDVKM. Here the CDR3 DNA reads TGTGCCAGCAGCCCTCTGACGTATCGGGGTGGCTACACCTTC. Its protein product is CASSPLTYRGGYTF.

The rearrangement joins TRBV7-2 to TRBJ2-1; TRBD2 agrees at 12 bases. Per the germline V gene, CDR1 is SGHTA and CDR2 is FQGNSA. J was trimmed by 9 bases and V by 5 bases; bases with no gene match: 11. The CDR3 has 16 amino acids. The CDR3 coding sequence is TGTGCCAGCAGCCATCTAGCGGGGGGGTCATCAATTGAGCAGTTCTTC. It translates to CASSHLAGGSSIEQFF. Together with reference TRBV7-2 and TRBJ2-1, the CDR3 gives the full variable domain: GAGVSQSPSNKVTEKGKDVELRCDPISGHTALYWYRQSLGQGLEFLIYFQGNSAPDKSGLPSDRFSAERTGGSVSTLTIQRTQQEDSAVYLCASSHLAGGSSIEQFFGPGTRLTVL.

This CDR3 reads CASSLQRGSHEQYF. DNA for the CDR3: TGTGCCAGCAGCTTACAACGGGGGTCCCACGAGCAGTACTTC. V usage is TRBV7-2 and J usage is TRBJ2-7; D may be TRBD2 (6 bases). Germline values: CDR1 SGHTA, CDR2 FQGNSA. CDR3 length: 14 residues. The ends were cut back, 2 bases at V and 5 bases at J, with 13 bases in the middle.

The chain has TRBV6-6 and TRBJ2-1; D possibly corresponds to TRBD2 (5 bases). CDR1 is MNHNY, CDR2 SVGAGI, per germline (reference sequence). V was cut by 6 bases and J by 9 bases, with 15 bases left in between. This CDR3 contains 13 residues. In DNA, the CDR3 is TGTGCCAGCAGCCCCTTCGGGGTAGGTGAGCAGTTCTTC. It yields the protein CASSPFGVGEQFF.

Only a few counts were recorded for this clone. The genes are TRBV7-9 and TRBJ1-2; 7 nucleotides align to TRBD1. CDR1 and CDR2 (germline): SEHNR, FQNEAQ (reference sequence). This CDR3 comprises 15 residues. Trimming took 1 base from V and 6 from J; bases not matched to a gene: 8. CDR3 loop: CASSLDLTGPHGYTF. DNA for the CDR3: TGTGCCAGCAGCTTAGACCTGACAGGGCCACATGGCTACACCTTC.

This chain connects TRBV19 to TRBJ2-1; 10 bases line up with TRBD2. This CDR3 has 17 amino acids. CDR1 and CDR2 from the germline V gene are LNHDA and SQIVND (reference sequence). V trimming: 5 bases; J trimming: 5 bases; junction bases outside the gene matches: 12. The CDR3 DNA reads TGTGCCAGTAGTTCGAAGGAGCGGGGGGGCACCCACAATGAGCAGTTCTTC. This codes for CASSSKERGGTHNEQFF.

About this clone itself: The same CDR3 can be traced to other DNA sequences in this sample. J is TRBJ2-2 and V is TRBV19; TRBD1 is a possible D gene (6 bases). The CDR3 runs 14 residues. From germline, CDR1 is LNHDA and CDR2 SQIVND (reference sequence). Trimming cost V 4 bases and J 1 base, with 7 bases left between them. CDR3 sequence: CASSRTVNTGELFF. DNA for the CDR3: TGTGCCAGTAGTAGGACAGTGAACACCGGGGAGCTGTTTTTT.

This clone was seen just once. The J gene is TRBJ2-2, the V gene TRBV18; 10 positions match TRBD1. The CDR3 totals 14 residues. Losses at the gene ends were 3 bases for V and 7 bases for J; bases not matched to a gene: 2. Germline lookup yields CDR1 KGHSH and CDR2 LQKENI. The DNA for the CDR3 is TGTGCCAGCTCACCGGGACAGGGGTTCGGGGAGCTGTTTTTT. It encodes CASSPGQGFGELFF.

This clone was seen once. The chain combines TRBV6-6 with TRBJ2-7, with TRBD1 as a possible D gene (6 bases). Germline V gives CDR1 MNHNY, CDR2 SVGAGI (reference sequence). The CDR3 consists of 12 residues. The V end lost 4 bases, the J end lost 7 bases, and 11 bases lay between the germline ends. CDR3 DNA sequence: TGTGCCAGCAGTTTAACCGGGACAGAGCAGTACTTC. It codes for CASSLTGTEQYF.

CDR3 in amino acids: CASSYSISGQGGTEAFF. The CDR3 DNA sequence: TGTGCCAGCAGTTACTCGATCTCGGGACAGGGGGGGACTGAAGCTTTCTTT. The gene calls are TRBV6-2 or TRBV6-3 and TRBJ1-1, with TRBD1 matching over 11 bases. Germline assignment: CDR1 MNHEY and CDR2 SVGEGT. V gave up 0 bases and J gave up 5 bases; unmatched junction bases: 8. The CDR3 contains 17 residues.

This sequence joins TRBV10-1 and TRBJ2-3, with 11 bases matching TRBD2. V was clipped by 0 bases and J by 5 bases; unmatched bases: 7. CDR1 and CDR2 from the germline V gene are WNHNN and SYGVQD (reference sequence). CDR3 length: 17 residues. The CDR3 sequence is CASSESSSGGAKDTQYF. CDR3 in DNA: TGCGCCAGCAGTGAGTCGAGTAGCGGGGGGGCCAAAGATACGCAGTATTTT.

The chain has TRBV5-1 and TRBJ1-5; possibly TRBD1 for D (6 bases). The germline V gene encodes CDR1 SGHRS and CDR2 YFSETQ. CDR3 size: 15 residues. Deletions cut 4 bases from V and 7 bases from J, with 18 bases between. As DNA, the CDR3 is TGCGCCAGCAGCCTTGACGGGGGGGCGCGGCAGCCCCAGCATTTT. As protein: CASSLDGGARQPQHF.

This chain connects TRBV29-1 to TRBJ2-2; TRBD1 agrees at 7 bases. The CDR3 covers 15 residues. Germline V CDR1 and CDR2: SQVTM, ANQGSEA. Germline trimming cut 2 bases from V and 3 bases from J; bases unmatched to any gene: 6. CDR3 in amino acids: CSVESGQRYTGELFF. The CDR3 DNA reads TGCAGCGTTGAATCGGGACAGAGATACACCGGGGAGCTGTTTTTT.

The V call is TRBV7-2, the J call TRBJ2-5; maybe TRBD1 (5 bases). The CDR3 totals 14 residues. V lost 2 bases and J lost 0, with 7 bases in between. Germline V gene sequence: CDR1 SGHTA, CDR2 FQGNSA. The CDR3 nucleotides are TGTGCCAGCAGCTTAAAGACAGACCAAGAGACCCAGTACTTC. As protein: CASSLKTDQETQYF. The entire variable domain, with the rest obtained from reference TRBV7-2 and TRBJ2-5, is as follows: GAGVSQSPSNKVTEKGKDVELRCDPISGHTALYWYRQSLGQGLEFLIYFQGNSAPDKSGLPSDRFSAERTGGSVSTLTIQRTQQEDSAVYLCASSLKTDQETQYFGPGTRLLVL.

The V call is TRBV5-1, the J call TRBJ1-1; D is uncertain. Trimming stripped 0 bases from V and 1 base from J, with 19 bases between. Germline CDR1 is SGHRS and CDR2 is YFSETQ. The CDR3 sequence is 18 residues long. Written as DNA, the CDR3 is TGCGCCAGCAGCTTGGGGTATATTTCCAAGGAATCGAACACTGAAGCTTTCTTT. This encodes CASSLGYISKESNTEAFF.

The chain carries TRBV19 and TRBJ1-2, with 10 positions matching TRBD1. In germline, CDR1 is LNHDA, CDR2 SQIVND (reference sequence). CDR3 length: 16 amino acids. Unmatched junction bases numbered 10, after V lost 1 base and J lost 8 bases. The CDR3 protein is CASSIGVGTGENGYTF. Here the CDR3 DNA reads TGTGCCAGTAGTATAGGTGTTGGGACAGGGGAAAACGGCTACACCTTC.

This sequence joins TRBV11-3 and TRBJ2-1; 8 bases match TRBD2. CDR3 length: 16 amino acids. V lost 5 bases to trimming and J lost 3 bases; unmatched junction nucleotides: 9. The germline gives CDR1 SGHNT, CDR2 YENEEA. The CDR3 nucleotides are TGTGCCAGCAGCCCACAACCCCGGGGGGGCTACAATGAGCAGTTCTTC. Translated: CASSPQPRGGYNEQFF.

The V and J genes are TRBV4-1 and TRBJ1-5, with a tentative D call TRBD1 (5 bases). The V gene's germline CDR1 is MGHRA and CDR2 YSYEKL. The CDR3 runs to 15 residues. Trimming removed 1 base at V and 3 bases at J, with 10 bases between. CDR3 sequence (DNA): TGCGCCAGCAGCCAAGCAGGGATCTCCAATCAGCCCCAGCATTTT. Amino acid sequence: CASSQAGISNQPQHF.

V and J are TRBV4-1 and TRBJ2-7; no clear D gene. This CDR3 has 14 amino acids. V shed 1 base and J shed 1 base, with 8 bases lying between them. Germline V lookup: CDR1 MGHRA, CDR2 YSYEKL. CDR3 loop: CASSQGPSSYEQYF. For the CDR3, the DNA is TGCGCCAGCAGCCAAGGTCCGAGTTCCTACGAGCAGTACTTC.

J is TRBJ1-6 and V is TRBV3-1 (or the pseudogene TRBV3-2); D call uncertain. Trimming removed 6 bases at V and 7 bases at J, with 7 bases between. CDR1 LGHDT and CDR2 YNNKEL come from the germline V gene (reference sequence). The CDR3 totals 12 residues. CDR3: CASRVLNSPLHF. In DNA, the CDR3 is TGTGCCAGCAGAGTTTTAAATTCACCCCTCCACTTT.

This chain uses TRBV24-1 with TRBJ2-3, with 10 bases lining up with TRBD2. V trimming: 10 bases; J trimming: 1 base; junction bases outside the gene matches: 4. CDR1 is KGHDR, CDR2 SFDVKD, per germline. This CDR3 has 14 residues. Here the CDR3 DNA reads TGTGCCACGGCTAGCGGGGGACGCACAGATACGCAGTATTTT. Translated, it gives CATASGGRTDTQYF.

Points on this clone: Other DNA sequences within the sample encode an identical CDR3. The CDR3, as DNA: TGCGCCAGCAGCTTGGGGCCCAATCAGCCCCAGCATTTT. Translating it yields CASSLGPNQPQHF. V and J are TRBV5-1 and TRBJ1-5; unclear D gene. The germline V gene encodes CDR1 SGHRS and CDR2 YFSETQ. The CDR3 is 13 amino acids. V was trimmed by 0 bases and J by 3 bases, leaving 4 bases between them.

This clone was counted once. This sequence joins TRBV9 and TRBJ1-1; D may be TRBD1 (5 bases). Trimming took off 4 bases at V and 3 bases at J, with 10 bases between the two ends. Germline V lookup: CDR1 SGDLS, CDR2 YYNGEE. This CDR3 region has 13 residues. The CDR3 coding sequence is TGTGCCAGCAGCTCCAGGGTTGACACTGAAGCTTTCTTT. This translates into CASSSRVDTEAFF.

The chain has TRBV6-1 and TRBJ2-7; a possible D gene is TRBD1 (5 bases). The CDR3 totals 16 residues. Trimming shortened V by 0 bases and J by 2 bases, and 14 bases separated the two germline ends. Germline lookup yields CDR1 MNHNS and CDR2 SASEGT. CDR3 loop: CASSEALGGRAYEQYF. The CDR3 coding sequence is TGTGCCAGCAGTGAAGCGCTGGGTGGCAGGGCCTACGAGCAGTACTTC.

The gene calls are TRBV7-2 and TRBJ2-7, with 10 bases identical to TRBD1. This CDR3 has 14 amino acids. CDR1 is SGHTA and CDR2 is FQGNSA in the germline V gene. With V trimmed by 5 bases and J by 3 bases, 4 bases remained unmatched. The CDR3 bases are TGTGCCAGCAGCCTACGGGACAGGGGCTACGAGCAGTACTTC. Its translation: CASSLRDRGYEQYF.